This T cell receptor (beta chain) was identified in a study of regulatory T cells in long-lasting Graves disease. The study, taken as a whole, reports: A greater number of public clonotypes (around 2,700) was shared by persistent patients than by new patients (around 960). Tissue studied was limited to peripheral blood, excluding thyroid tissue. Favoring TRBV28, TRBJ1-2 and TRBJ2-5 was a feature seen in persistent disease.

CDR3 regions were amplified by Arm-PCR using iRepertoire HTBI primers to build TCR beta libraries. Each CDR3 protein is one row after TCRdb ran MiXCR on the multiplex PCR reads. The sample includes about 430,000 distinct CDR3 sequences, 21% of them seen just once. Trimming took 5 bases from V and 7 from J, leaving 15 bases between them. The CDR3 contains 15 residues. Per germline, CDR1 SGHTA and CDR2 FQGNSA. This clonotype has at least ten counts. Its specificity is unknown. As for time point: persistent/refractory GD, antithyroid drugs over 5 years with positive TRAb. There was RNA extracted from PBMCs, and the TCR library was made from it. The diagnosis of Graves' disease used American Thyroid Association guidelines.

This TCR was sampled from a female donor with Graves disease. The chain couples TRBV7-2 to TRBJ1-6; D is undetermined. The sequences come from peripheral blood mononuclear cells (PBMCs), collected when the disease was refractory, from a patient treated with antithyroid drugs. In DNA, the CDR3 is TGTGCCAGCAGCCTCCCGGACGGCGGGAATTCACCCCTCCACTTT. Translation: CASSLPDGGNSPLHF.